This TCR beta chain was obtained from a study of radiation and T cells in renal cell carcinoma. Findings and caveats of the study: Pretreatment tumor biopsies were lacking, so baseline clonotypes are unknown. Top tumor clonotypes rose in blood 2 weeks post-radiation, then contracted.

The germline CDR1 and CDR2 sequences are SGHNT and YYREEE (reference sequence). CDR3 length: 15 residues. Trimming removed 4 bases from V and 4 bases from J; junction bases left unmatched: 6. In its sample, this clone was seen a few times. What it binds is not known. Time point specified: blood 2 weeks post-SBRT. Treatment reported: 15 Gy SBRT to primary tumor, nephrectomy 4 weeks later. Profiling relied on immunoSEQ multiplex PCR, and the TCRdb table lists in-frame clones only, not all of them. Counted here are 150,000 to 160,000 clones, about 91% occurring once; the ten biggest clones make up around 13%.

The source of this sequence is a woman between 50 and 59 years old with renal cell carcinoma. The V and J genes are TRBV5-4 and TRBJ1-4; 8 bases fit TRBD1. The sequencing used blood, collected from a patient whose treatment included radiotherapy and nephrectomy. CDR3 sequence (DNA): TGTGCCAGCAGCGTCGGACAGGGTCGTAATGAAAAACTGTTTTTT. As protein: CASSVGQGRNEKLFF.